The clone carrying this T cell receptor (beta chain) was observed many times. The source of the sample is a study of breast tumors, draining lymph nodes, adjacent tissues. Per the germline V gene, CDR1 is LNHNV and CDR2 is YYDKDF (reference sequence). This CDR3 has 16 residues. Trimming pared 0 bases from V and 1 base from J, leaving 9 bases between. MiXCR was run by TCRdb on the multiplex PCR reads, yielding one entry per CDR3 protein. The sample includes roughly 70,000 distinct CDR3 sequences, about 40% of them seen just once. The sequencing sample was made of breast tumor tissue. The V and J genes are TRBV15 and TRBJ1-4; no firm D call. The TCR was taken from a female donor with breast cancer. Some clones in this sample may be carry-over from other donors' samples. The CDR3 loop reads CATSRDPQRTNEKLFF. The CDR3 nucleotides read TGTGCCACCAGCAGAGATCCACAGAGAACTAATGAAAAACTGTTTTTT. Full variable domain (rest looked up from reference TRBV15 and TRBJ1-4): DAMVIQNPRYQVTQFGKPVTLSCSQTLNHNVMYWYQQKSSQAPKLLFHYYDKDFNNEADTPDNFQSRRPNTSFCFLDIRSPGLGDTAMYLCATSRDPQRTNEKLFFGSGTQLSVL.